This T cell receptor (beta chain) originates from a study of cytomegalovirus exposure and HLA in healthy donors. Germline CDR1 is SGDLS and CDR2 is YYNGEE. The length of the CDR3 is 15 residues. V was clipped by 7 bases and J by 2 bases; unmatched bases: 9. The primer mix had 60 Vbeta and 13 Jbeta primers. Sequenced by immunoSEQ multiplex PCR; TCRdb stores in-frame clones only, minus some. The sample has approximately 150,000 clones; almost 85% are singletons. The receptor was derived from a woman in her thirties or forties in good health and CMV-seronegative. The chain is built from TRBV9 and TRBJ2-1; 7 nucleotides agree with TRBD2. Sequencing was done on a sample of PBMCs. The CDR3 spells CASGRLAQTYNEQFF. The CDR3 coding sequence is TGTGCCAGCGGACGACTAGCTCAAACCTACAATGAGCAGTTCTTC.